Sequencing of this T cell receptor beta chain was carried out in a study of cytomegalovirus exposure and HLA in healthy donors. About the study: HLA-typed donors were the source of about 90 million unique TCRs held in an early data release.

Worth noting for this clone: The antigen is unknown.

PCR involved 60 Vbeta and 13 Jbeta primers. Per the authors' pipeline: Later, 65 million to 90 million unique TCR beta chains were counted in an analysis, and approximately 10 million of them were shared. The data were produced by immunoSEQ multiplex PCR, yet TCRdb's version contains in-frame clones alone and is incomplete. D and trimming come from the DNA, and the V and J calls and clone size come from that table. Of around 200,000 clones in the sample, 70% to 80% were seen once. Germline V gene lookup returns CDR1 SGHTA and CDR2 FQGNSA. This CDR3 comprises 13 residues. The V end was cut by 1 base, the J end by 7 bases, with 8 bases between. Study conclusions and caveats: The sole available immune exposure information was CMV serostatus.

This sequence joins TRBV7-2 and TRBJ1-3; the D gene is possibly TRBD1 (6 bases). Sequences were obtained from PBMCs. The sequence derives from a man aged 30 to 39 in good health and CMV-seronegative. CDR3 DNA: TGTGCCAGCAGCTTAGTGGGGGCGAACACCATATATTTT. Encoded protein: CASSLVGANTIYF.